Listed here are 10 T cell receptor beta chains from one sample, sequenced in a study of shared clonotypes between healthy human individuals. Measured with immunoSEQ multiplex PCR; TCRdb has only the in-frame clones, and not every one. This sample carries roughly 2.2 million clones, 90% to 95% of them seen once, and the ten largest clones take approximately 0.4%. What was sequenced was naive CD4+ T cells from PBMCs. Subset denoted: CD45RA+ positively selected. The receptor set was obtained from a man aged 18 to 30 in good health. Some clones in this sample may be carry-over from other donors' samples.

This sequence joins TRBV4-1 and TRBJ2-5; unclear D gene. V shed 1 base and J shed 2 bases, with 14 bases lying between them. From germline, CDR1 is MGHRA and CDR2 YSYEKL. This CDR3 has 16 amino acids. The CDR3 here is CASSQVIGLGQETQYF. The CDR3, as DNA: TGCGCCAGCAGCCAAGTCATTGGCCTGGGACAAGAGACCCAGTACTTC.

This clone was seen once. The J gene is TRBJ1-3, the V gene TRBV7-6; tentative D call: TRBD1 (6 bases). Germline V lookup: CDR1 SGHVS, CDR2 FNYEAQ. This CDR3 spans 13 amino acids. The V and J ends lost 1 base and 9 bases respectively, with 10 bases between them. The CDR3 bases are TGTGCCAGCAGCTTAGATACGGGGGCCACCATATATTTT. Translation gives CASSLDTGATIYF.

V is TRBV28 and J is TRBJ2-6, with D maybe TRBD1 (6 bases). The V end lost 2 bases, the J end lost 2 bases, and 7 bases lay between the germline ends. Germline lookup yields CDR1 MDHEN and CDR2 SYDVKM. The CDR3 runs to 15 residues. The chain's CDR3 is CASSLNRAGANVLTF. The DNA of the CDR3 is TGTGCCAGCAGTTTAAACAGGGCTGGGGCCAACGTCCTGACTTTC.

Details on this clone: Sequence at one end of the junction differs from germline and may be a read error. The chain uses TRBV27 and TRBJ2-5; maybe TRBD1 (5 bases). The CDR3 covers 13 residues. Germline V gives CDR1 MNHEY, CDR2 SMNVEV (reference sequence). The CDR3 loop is CASSLRGQGTQYF. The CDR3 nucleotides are TGTGCCAGCAGTTTAAGGGGTCAAGGGACCCAGTACTTC.

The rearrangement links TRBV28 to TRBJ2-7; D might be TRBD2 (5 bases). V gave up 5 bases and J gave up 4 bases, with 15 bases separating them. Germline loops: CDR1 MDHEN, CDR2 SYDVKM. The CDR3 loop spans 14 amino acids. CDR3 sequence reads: CASSQSPSGYEQYF. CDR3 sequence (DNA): TGTGCCAGCAGTCAAAGCCCCTCGGGGTACGAGCAGTACTTC.

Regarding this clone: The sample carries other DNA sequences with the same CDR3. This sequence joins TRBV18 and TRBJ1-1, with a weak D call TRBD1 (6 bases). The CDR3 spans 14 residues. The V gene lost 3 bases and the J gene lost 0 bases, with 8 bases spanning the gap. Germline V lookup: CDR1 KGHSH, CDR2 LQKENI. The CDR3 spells CASSPDRLNTEAFF. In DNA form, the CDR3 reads TGTGCCAGCTCACCGGACAGACTGAACACTGAAGCTTTCTTT.

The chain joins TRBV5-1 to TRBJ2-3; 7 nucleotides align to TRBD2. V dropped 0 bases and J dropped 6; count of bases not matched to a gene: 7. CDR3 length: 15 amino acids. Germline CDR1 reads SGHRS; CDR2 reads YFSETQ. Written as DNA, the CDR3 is TGCGCCAGCAGCTTGGATCCTAGCGGACCCGATACGCAGTATTTT. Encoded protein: CASSLDPSGPDTQYF.

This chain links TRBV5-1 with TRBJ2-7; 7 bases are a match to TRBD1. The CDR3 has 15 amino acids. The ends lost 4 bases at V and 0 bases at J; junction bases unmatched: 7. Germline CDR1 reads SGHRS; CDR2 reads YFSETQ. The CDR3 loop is CASSPSTGRSYEQYF. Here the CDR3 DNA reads TGCGCCAGCAGCCCGTCGACAGGGCGCTCCTACGAGCAGTACTTC.

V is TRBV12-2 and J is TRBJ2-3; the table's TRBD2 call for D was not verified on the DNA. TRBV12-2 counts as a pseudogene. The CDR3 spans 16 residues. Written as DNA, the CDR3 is TGTGCAAGTCGCACGGACCCGGGGGGTAACACAGATACGCAGTATTTT. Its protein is CASRTDPGGNTDTQYF.

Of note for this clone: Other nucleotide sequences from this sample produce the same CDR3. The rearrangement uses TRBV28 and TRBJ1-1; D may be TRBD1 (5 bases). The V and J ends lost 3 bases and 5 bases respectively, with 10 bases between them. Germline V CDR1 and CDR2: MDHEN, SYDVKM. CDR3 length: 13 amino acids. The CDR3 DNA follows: TGTGCCAGCAGTTTCCCGGGGGGTACTGAAGCTTTCTTT. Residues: CASSFPGGTEAFF.